These T cell receptor beta chains were read from a single sample in a study of blood T cell repertoires in COVID-19. TCRdb's copy holds only in-frame clones and misses some; the assay was immunoSEQ multiplex PCR. Among fewer than 250,000 clones listed, around nine tenths were seen once. Sample: peripheral blood. The receptors shown here come from a man aged 30 to 39 with COVID-19, enrolled during active disease. Both conserved end residues are part of each CDR3. Fields, in order: V gene, D gene, clone size, J gene, CDR3 DNA, CDR3 protein. A D gene is named only where the DNA matches it firmly. Clone size appears in some rows only: once, few, many, or a class for an expanded clone.

>TRBV6-4|NA|NA|TRBJ1-5
TGTGCCAGCAGTGCCATACGGACAGATAGCAATCAGCCCCAGCATTTT
CASSAIRTDSNQPQHF
>TRBV7-3|NA|once|TRBJ2-1
TGTGCCAGCAGCTTGGAGGGGGCGCGGTACAATGAGCAGTTCTTC
CASSLEGARYNEQFF
>TRBV6-5|NA|NA|TRBJ2-7
TGTGCCAGCAGCTCCCAAGAGTCATCCGAGCAGTACTTC
CASSSQESSEQYF
>TRBV5-1|TRBD2|NA|TRBJ2-1
TGCGCCAGCAGCTACGGACTAGCGGGGTTGTGGTTGTTCTTC
CASSYGLAGLWLFF
>TRBV6-5|NA|NA|TRBJ1-6
TGTGCCAGCAACGCCGGGAACTATAATTCACCCCTCCACTTT
CASNAGNYNSPLHF
>TRBV5-6|NA|NA|TRBJ1-1
TGTGCCAGCAGCTTAGCAGGGGTTCCTGAAGCTTTCTTT
CASSLAGVPEAFF
>TRBV19|NA|NA|TRBJ1-2
TGTGCCAGTAGTATAGTAGCGCAGGCCTATGGCTACACCTTC
CASSIVAQAYGYTF
>TRBV4-2|NA|NA|TRBJ1-5
TGTGCCAGCAGCCCTGAAGTCGGGGGAGATCAGCCCCAGCATTTT
CASSPEVGGDQPQHF
>TRBV7-9|TRBD1|NA|TRBJ2-5
TGTGCCAGCAGCTTAGGGAGGACAGGAATCCAAGAGACCCAGTACTTC
CASSLGRTGIQETQYF
>TRBV24-1|TRBD2|NA|TRBJ2-5
TGTGCCACCAGTGGTGGGGGGGGGACCCAGTACTTC
CATSGGGGTQYF
>TRBV18|TRBD1|once|TRBJ1-5
TGTGCCAGCTCGCCCGGACAGGGGAGGGATCAGCCCCAGCATTTT
CASSPGQGRDQPQHF
>TRBV6-5|TRBD1|NA|TRBJ2-7
TGTGCCAGCAGGAACATACGGGACAGGAGGGAGTACTTC
CASRNIRDRREYF
>TRBV6-5|NA|NA|TRBJ2-1
TGTGCCAGCAGTTACAGGGGAAGTGAGCAGTTCTTC
CASSYRGSEQFF
>TRBV10-3|NA|NA|TRBJ1-2
TGTGCCATCAGCACCTCGACAGCCTACTATGGCTACACCTTC
CAISTSTAYYGYTF
>TRBV6-5|TRBD2|NA|TRBJ2-7
TGTGCCAGCAGATGGACTAGCGGGGCCTACGAGCAGTACTTC
CASRWTSGAYEQYF
>TRBV5-1|TRBD1|NA|TRBJ1-2
TGCGCCAGCAGCTTGTCGGGACAGGGGGACTATGGCTACACCTTC
CASSLSGQGDYGYTF
>TRBV3-1/TRBV3-2|NA|NA|TRBJ1-2
TGTGCCAGCAGCCAAGAAGTGAGGGAGAGCTATGGCTACACCTTC
CASSQEVRESYGYTF
>TRBV15|TRBD1|NA|TRBJ1-2
TGTGCCACCAGCCCGACGGGACAGGGGGTTACTTATGGCTACACCTTC
CATSPTGQGVTYGYTF
>TRBV5-4|NA|NA|TRBJ1-1
TGTGCCAGCAGTCAGGGGAACACTGAAGCTTTCTTT
CASSQGNTEAFF
>TRBV13|NA|NA|TRBJ2-3
TGTGCCAGCAGCTTAAGGGGGGGGGTCACAGATACGCAGTATTTT
CASSLRGGVTDTQYF
>TRBV6-5|NA|NA|TRBJ1-1
TGTGCCAGCAGTTACTCCACAGGGTGGCCTGAAGCTTTCTTT
CASSYSTGWPEAFF
>TRBV25-1|NA|NA|TRBJ2-3
TGTGCCAGCAGTGAGGGTGCCAGGGTGACTACAGATACGCAGTATTTT
CASSEGARVTTDTQYF
>TRBV11-1|TRBD1|NA|TRBJ2-7
TGTGCCAGCAGCTTAGCGGGACAGGGATCCTACGAGCAGTACTTC
CASSLAGQGSYEQYF
>TRBV5-4|NA|few|TRBJ1-3
TGTGCCAGCAGCCACGACCTGGGCCCCTCTGGAAACACCATATATTTT
CASSHDLGPSGNTIYF
>TRBV4-1|TRBD1|NA|TRBJ1-6
TGCGCCAGCAGCCAGACAGGGATTTCACCCCTCCACTTT
CASSQTGISPLHF
>TRBV2|NA|NA|TRBJ1-6
TGTGCCAGTACAGAGTATAATTCACCCCTCCACTTT
CASTEYNSPLHF
>TRBV21-1|NA|once|TRBJ2-7
TGTGCCAGCAGCACCCGGGGTTTGGGAAACGAGCAGTACTTC
CASSTRGLGNEQYF
>TRBV18|NA|NA|TRBJ1-1
TGTGCCAGCTCAATGAATCCCCGGGACACTGAAGCTTTCTTT
CASSMNPRDTEAFF
>TRBV5-1|TRBD1|NA|TRBJ1-1
TGCGCCAGCAGCACCGGGACAGGGACAGAAGCTTTCTTT
CASSTGTGTEAFF
>TRBV2|NA|NA|TRBJ1-3
TGTGCCAGCAGTGATACAGGACAATCTGGAAACACCATATATTTT
CASSDTGQSGNTIYF
>TRBV12-3/TRBV12-4|NA|NA|TRBJ1-1
TGTGCCAGCAGTCCTGGACTCAAAGCTTTCTTT
CASSPGLKAFF
>TRBV19|TRBD1|NA|TRBJ1-5
TGTGCCAGTAGTCTCGACAGGGGGCCAAATCAGCCCCAGCATTTT
CASSLDRGPNQPQHF
>TRBV18|NA|NA|TRBJ2-3
TGTGCCAGCTCACCATCAGGGGAAACGCAGTATTTT
CASSPSGETQYF